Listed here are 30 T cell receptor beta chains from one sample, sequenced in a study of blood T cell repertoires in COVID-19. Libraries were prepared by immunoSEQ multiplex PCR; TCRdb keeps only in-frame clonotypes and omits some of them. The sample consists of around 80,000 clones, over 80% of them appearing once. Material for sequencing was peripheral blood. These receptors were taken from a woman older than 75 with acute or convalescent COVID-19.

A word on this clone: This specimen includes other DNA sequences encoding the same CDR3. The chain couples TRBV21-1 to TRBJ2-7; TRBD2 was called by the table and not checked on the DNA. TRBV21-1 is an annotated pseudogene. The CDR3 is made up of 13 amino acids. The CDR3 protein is CASSKSGLAGSHF. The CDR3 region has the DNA TGTGCCAGCAGCAAATCGGGACTAGCGGGATCGCACTTC.

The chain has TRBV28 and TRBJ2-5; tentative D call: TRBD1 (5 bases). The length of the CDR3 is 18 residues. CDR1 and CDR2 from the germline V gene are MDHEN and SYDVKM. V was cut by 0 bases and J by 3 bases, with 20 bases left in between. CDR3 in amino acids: CASSLCPALGHRKETQYF. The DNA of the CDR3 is TGTGCCAGCAGTTTATGCCCAGCCCTCGGACATAGGAAAGAGACCCAGTACTTC.

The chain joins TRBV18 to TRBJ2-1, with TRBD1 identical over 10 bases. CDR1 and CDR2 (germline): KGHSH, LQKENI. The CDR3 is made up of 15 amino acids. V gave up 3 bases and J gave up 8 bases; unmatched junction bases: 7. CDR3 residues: CASSPTGQGQYEQFF. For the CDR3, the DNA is TGTGCCAGCTCACCTACGGGACAGGGGCAATATGAGCAGTTCTTC.

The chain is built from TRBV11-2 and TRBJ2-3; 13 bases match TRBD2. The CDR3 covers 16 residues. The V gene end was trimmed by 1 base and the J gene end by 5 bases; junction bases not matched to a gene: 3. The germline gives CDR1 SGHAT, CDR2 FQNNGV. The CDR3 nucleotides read TGTGCCAGCAGCTTAGGGACTAGCGGGAGTAGAGATACGCAGTATTTT. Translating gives CASSLGTSGSRDTQYF.

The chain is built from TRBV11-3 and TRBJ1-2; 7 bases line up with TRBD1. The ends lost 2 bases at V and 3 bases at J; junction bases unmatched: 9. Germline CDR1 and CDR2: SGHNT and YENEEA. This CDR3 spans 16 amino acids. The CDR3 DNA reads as TGTGCCAGCAGCTTAACGGAGGGACAGATCGACTATGGCTACACCTTC. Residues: CASSLTEGQIDYGYTF.

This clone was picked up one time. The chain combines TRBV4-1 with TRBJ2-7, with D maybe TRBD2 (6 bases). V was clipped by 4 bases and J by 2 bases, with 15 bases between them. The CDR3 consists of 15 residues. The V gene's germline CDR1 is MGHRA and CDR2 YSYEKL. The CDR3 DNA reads TGCGCCAGCAGCCCCTCCGGGACTTACCCCTACGAGCAGTACTTC. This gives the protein CASSPSGTYPYEQYF.

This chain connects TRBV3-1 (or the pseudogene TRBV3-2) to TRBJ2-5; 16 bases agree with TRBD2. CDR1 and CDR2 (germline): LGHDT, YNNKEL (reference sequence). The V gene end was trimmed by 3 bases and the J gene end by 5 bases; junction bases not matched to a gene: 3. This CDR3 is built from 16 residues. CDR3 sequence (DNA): TGTGCCAGCAGCCAGGGGACTAGCGGGAGGGGGGAGACCCAGTACTTC. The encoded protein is CASSQGTSGRGETQYF.

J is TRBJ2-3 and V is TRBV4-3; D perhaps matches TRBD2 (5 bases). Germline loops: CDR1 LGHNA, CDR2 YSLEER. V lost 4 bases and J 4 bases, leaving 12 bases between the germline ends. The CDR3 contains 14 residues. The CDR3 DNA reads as TGCGCCAGCAGCCGCGAGGGCCTGGCAGATACGCAGTATTTT. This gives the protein CASSREGLADTQYF.

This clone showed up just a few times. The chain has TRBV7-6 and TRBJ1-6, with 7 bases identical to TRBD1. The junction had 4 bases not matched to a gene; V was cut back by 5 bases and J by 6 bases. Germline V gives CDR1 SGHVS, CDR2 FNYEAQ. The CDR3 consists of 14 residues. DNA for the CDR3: TGTGCCAGCAGCGTGGGACAGAGTAATTCACCCCTCCACTTT. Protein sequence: CASSVGQSNSPLHF.

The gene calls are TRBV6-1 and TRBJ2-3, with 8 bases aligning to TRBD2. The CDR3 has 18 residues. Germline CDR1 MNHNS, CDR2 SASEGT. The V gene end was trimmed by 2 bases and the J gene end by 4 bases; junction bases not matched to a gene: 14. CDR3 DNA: TGTGCCAGCAGTGAACCCATGTTAGCGGGAACGGGGGCAGATACGCAGTATTTT. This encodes CASSEPMLAGTGADTQYF.

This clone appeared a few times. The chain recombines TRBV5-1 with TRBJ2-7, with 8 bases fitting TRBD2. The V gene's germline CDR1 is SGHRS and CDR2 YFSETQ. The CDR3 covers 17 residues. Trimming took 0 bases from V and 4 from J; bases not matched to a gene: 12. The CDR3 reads CASSLGFSREVVYEQYF. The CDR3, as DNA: TGCGCCAGCAGCTTGGGGTTTTCGCGGGAGGTTGTATACGAGCAGTACTTC. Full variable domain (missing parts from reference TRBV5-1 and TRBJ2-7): KAGVTQTPRYLIKTRGQQVTLSCSPISGHRSVSWYQQTPGQGLQFLFEYFSETQRNKGNFPGRFSGRQFSNSRSEMNVSTLELGDSALYLCASSLGFSREVVYEQYFGPGTRLTVT.

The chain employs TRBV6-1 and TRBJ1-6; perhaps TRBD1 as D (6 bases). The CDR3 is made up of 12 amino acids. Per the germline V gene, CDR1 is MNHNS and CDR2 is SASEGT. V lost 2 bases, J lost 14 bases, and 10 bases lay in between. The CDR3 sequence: CASSEQGYTLHF. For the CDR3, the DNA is TGTGCCAGCAGTGAACAGGGGTACACCCTCCACTTT.

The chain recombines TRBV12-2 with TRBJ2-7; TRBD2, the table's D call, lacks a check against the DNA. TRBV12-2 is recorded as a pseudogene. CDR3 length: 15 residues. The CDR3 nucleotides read TGTGCAAGTCGCCACAGGACTAGCGGATCCTACGAGCAGTACTTC. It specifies CASRHRTSGSYEQYF.

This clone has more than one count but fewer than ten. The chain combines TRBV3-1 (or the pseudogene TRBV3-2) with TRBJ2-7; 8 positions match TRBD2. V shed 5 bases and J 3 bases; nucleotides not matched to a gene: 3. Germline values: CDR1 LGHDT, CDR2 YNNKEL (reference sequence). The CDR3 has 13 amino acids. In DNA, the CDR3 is TGTGCCAGCAGCAGGAGCGGGAGCTACGAGCAGTACTTC. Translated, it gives CASSRSGSYEQYF.

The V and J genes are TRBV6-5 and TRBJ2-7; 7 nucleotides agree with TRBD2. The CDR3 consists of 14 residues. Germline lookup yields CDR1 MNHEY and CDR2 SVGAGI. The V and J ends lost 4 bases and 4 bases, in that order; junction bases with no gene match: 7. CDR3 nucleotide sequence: TGTGCCAGCAGTTCGGGAGGTGGGTCGTACGAGCAGTACTTC. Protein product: CASSSGGGSYEQYF.

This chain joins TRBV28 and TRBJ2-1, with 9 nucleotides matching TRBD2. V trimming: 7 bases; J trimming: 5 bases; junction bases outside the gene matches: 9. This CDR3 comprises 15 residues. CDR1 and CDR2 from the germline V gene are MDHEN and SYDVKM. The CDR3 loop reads CASKIAGALHNEQFF. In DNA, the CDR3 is TGTGCCAGCAAAATAGCGGGAGCGTTACACAATGAGCAGTTCTTC.

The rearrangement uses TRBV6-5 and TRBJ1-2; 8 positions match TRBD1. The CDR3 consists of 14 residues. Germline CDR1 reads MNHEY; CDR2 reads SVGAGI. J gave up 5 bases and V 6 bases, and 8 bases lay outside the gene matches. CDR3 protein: CASSQDRGGYGYTF. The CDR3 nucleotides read TGTGCCAGCAGCCAAGACAGGGGAGGATATGGCTACACCTTC.

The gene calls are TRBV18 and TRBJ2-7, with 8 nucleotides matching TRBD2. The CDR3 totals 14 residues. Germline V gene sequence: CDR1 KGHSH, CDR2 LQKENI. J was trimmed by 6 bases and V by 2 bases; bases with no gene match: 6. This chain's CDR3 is CASSPDGRATEQYF. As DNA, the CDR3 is TGTGCCAGCTCACCAGACGGGAGGGCCACCGAGCAGTACTTC.

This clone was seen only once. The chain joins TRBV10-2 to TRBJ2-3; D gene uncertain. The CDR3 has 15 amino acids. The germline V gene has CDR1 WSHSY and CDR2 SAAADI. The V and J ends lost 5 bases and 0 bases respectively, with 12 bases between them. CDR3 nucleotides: TGCGCCAGCAGTAGGCGGTTAGCTAGCACAGATACGCAGTATTTT. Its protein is CASSRRLASTDTQYF.

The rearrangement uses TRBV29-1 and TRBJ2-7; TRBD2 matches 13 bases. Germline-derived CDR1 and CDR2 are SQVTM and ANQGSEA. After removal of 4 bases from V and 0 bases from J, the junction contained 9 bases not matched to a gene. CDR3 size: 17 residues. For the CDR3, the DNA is TGCAGCGTTGTTCAGGAGGGACTAGCGGGATTCTCCTACGAGCAGTACTTC. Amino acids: CSVVQEGLAGFSYEQYF.

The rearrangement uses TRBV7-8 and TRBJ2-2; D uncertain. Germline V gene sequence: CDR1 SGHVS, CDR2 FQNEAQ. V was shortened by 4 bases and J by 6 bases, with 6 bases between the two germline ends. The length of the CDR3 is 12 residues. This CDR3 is CASSSYSGELFF. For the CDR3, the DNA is TGTGCCAGCAGCTCGTACTCCGGGGAGCTGTTTTTT. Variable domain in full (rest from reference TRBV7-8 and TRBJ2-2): GAGVSQSPRYKVAKRGQDVALRCDPISGHVSLFWYQQALGQGPEFLTYFQNEAQLDKSGLPSDRFFAERPEGSVSTLKIQRTQQEDSAVYLCASSSYSGELFFGEGSRLTVL.

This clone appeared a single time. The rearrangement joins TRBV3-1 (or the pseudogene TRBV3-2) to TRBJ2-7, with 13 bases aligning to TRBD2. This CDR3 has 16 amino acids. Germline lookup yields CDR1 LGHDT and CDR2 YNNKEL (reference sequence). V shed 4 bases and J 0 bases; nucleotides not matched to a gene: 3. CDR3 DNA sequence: TGTGCCAGCAGCCGGACTAGCGGGAGCCGCTCCTACGAGCAGTACTTC. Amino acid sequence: CASSRTSGSRSYEQYF.

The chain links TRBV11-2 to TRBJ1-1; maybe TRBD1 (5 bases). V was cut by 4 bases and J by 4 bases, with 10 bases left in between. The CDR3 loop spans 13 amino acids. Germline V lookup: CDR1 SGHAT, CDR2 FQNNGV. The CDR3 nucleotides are TGTGCCAGCAGCTCTCAGGGTGGCACTGAAGCTTTCTTT. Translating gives CASSSQGGTEAFF.

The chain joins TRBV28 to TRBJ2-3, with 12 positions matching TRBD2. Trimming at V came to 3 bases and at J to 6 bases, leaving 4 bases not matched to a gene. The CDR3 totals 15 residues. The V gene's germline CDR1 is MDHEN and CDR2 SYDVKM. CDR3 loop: CASSLTSGSIDTQYF. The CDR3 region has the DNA TGTGCCAGCAGTTTGACTAGCGGGAGTATCGATACGCAGTATTTT.

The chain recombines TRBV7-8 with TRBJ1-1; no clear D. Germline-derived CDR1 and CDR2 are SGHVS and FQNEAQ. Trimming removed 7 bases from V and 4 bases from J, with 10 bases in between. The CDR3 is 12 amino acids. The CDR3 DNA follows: TGTGCCAGCATTGGTTCGGGCACTGAAGCTTTCTTT. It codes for CASIGSGTEAFF.

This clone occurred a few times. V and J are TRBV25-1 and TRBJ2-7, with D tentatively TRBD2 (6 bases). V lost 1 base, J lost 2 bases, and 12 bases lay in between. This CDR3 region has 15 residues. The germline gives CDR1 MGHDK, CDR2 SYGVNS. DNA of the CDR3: TGTGCCAGCAGTGAATGGGAGGCAGTTCCCTACGAGCAGTACTTC. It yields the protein CASSEWEAVPYEQYF.

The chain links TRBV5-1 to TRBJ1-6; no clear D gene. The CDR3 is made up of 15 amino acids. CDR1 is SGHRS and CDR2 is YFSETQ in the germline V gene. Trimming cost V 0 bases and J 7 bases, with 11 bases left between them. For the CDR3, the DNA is TGCGCCAGCAGCTTGGCCGCGGGCCACAATTCACCCCTCCACTTT. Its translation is CASSLAAGHNSPLHF.

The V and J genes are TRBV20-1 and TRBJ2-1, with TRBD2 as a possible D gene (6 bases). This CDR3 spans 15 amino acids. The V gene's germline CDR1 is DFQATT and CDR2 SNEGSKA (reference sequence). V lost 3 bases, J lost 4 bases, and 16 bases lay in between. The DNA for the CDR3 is TGCAGTGCTAGTTACCTAACGGGGACTTACAATGAGCAGTTCTTC. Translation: CSASYLTGTYNEQFF.

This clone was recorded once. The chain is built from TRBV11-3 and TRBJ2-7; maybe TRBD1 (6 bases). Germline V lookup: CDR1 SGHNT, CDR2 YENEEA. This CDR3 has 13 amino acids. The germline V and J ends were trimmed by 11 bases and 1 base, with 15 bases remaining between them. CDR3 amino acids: CAVRQGSSYEQYF. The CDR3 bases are TGTGCCGTCAGGCAGGGGAGTTCCTACGAGCAGTACTTC.

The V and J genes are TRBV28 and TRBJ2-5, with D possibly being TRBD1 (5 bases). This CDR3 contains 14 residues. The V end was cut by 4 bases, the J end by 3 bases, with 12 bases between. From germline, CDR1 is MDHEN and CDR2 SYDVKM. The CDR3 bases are TGTGCCAGCAGTTCCGGACATTTGGAAGAGACCCAGTACTTC. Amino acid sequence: CASSSGHLEETQYF.